Listed below are T cell receptor beta chains from one sample, sequenced in a study of T cell responses to AZD1222 COVID-19 vaccine. Method: immunoSEQ multiplex PCR; TCRdb's copy keeps in-frame clones and lacks some. The profile shows fewer than 130,000 clones, around 82% of them singletons. Sequencing used peripheral blood, obtained on day 0 of AZD1222 vaccination. Source of these receptors: an adult in good health. CDR3s include the opening cysteine and the closing phenylalanine or tryptophan. A D gene is named only where the DNA matches it firmly. Rows may omit the clone size; those that give it use once, few, many or a size class.

size,J,D,V,CDR3,DNA
few,TRBJ2-2,NA,TRBV18,CASSPRIEAGELFF,TGTGCCAGCTCACCACGAATTGAGGCCGGGGAGCTGTTTTTT
NA,TRBJ1-5,NA,TRBV6-5,CASGRTYQPQHF,TGTGCCAGCGGCAGGACGTACCAGCCCCAGCATTTT
NA,TRBJ2-2,TRBD2,TRBV28,CASNRDTRTSGSGGELFF,TGTGCCAGTAACCGGGACACAAGGACTAGCGGGAGCGGAGGGGAGCTGTTTTTT
NA,TRBJ2-7,TRBD2,TRBV5-1,CASSQAGGGGADNEQYF,TGCGCCAGCAGCCAGGCCGGAGGCGGGGGGGCCGACAACGAGCAGTACTTC
NA,TRBJ2-1,NA,TRBV2,CAMRYTDYNEQFF,TGTGCGATGCGATATACCGACTACAATGAGCAGTTCTTC
NA,TRBJ1-1,NA,TRBV5-1,CASSYTQGTEAFF,TGCGCCAGCAGCTACACTCAGGGGACTGAAGCTTTCTTT
NA,TRBJ2-3,TRBD2,TRBV5-1,CASSLGTSGFTDTQYF,TGCGCCAGCAGCTTGGGGACTAGCGGATTCACAGATACGCAGTATTTT
NA,TRBJ2-3,NA,TRBV11-3,CASSLRGGADTQYF,TGTGCCAGCAGCTTAAGAGGGGGGGCAGATACGCAGTATTTT
once,TRBJ1-3,NA,TRBV7-9,CASSSQSSGNTIYF,TGTGCCAGCAGTTCCCAGAGCTCTGGAAACACCATATATTTT
NA,TRBJ1-6,NA,TRBV20-1,CSASGQPNSPLHF,TGCAGTGCTAGTGGACAGCCGAATTCACCCCTCCACTTT
NA,TRBJ1-2,NA,TRBV18,CASSPDGEKGGYGYTF,TGTGCCAGCTCACCGGATGGGGAGAAGGGAGGCTATGGCTACACCTTC
NA,TRBJ2-2,NA,TRBV28,CASSLVVGELFF,TGTGCCAGCAGTTTGGTGGTCGGGGAGCTGTTTTTT
NA,TRBJ1-1,TRBD1,TRBV3-1/TRBV3-2,CASSLRQGVNTEAFF,TGTGCCAGCAGCCTCCGACAGGGAGTCAACACTGAAGCTTTCTTT
NA,TRBJ1-4,NA,TRBV5-4,CAFQAKPNEKLFF,TGTGCCTTCCAGGCCAAGCCTAATGAAAAACTGTTTTTT
NA,TRBJ1-2,NA,TRBV27,CASSWRRGDGYTF,TGTGCCAGCAGTTGGCGTAGGGGGGATGGCTACACCTTC
once,TRBJ2-1,TRBD1,TRBV18,CASSLGQGSGYEQFF,TGTGCCAGCTCACTTGGACAGGGGAGTGGGTATGAGCAGTTCTTC
NA,TRBJ1-2,TRBD1,TRBV5-4,CASSARQGRGYGYTF,TGTGCCAGCAGCGCGCGACAGGGGCGGGGCTATGGCTACACCTTC
NA,TRBJ2-7,TRBD2,TRBV6-5,CASNIAGGPGVEQYF,TGTGCCAGCAACATAGCGGGAGGGCCGGGCGTCGAGCAGTACTTC
NA,TRBJ1-5,TRBD1,TRBV29-1,CSPPRDRHSNQPQHF,TGCAGCCCCCCCAGGGACAGACATAGCAATCAGCCCCAGCATTTT
NA,TRBJ2-7,NA,TRBV7-2,CASSVGRSLLYEQYF,TGTGCCAGCAGCGTAGGGAGGTCTCTACTCTACGAGCAGTACTTC
NA,TRBJ2-7,NA,TRBV21-1,CASNNRDRGHEQYF,TGTGCCAGCAACAACCGGGACAGGGGTCACGAGCAGTACTTC
NA,TRBJ2-1,TRBD2,TRBV5-6,CASSMGGRAHNEQFF,TGTGCCAGCAGCATGGGCGGGAGGGCCCACAATGAGCAGTTCTTC
NA,TRBJ2-3,TRBD2,TRBV19,CASSPGRHADTQYF,TGTGCCAGTAGTCCCGGGAGGCACGCAGATACGCAGTATTTT
once,TRBJ2-3,NA,TRBV6-5,CASSSYQGTDTQYF,TGTGCCAGCAGTTCGTACCAGGGCACAGATACGCAGTATTTT
NA,TRBJ2-5,NA,TRBV2,CASSEVLETQYF,TGTGCCAGCAGTGAAGTCTTAGAGACCCAGTACTTC
NA,TRBJ1-1,NA,TRBV29-1,CSVADTLGMNTEAFF,TGCAGCGTGGCTGACACCCTAGGTATGAACACTGAAGCTTTCTTT
NA,TRBJ1-5,NA,TRBV6-2/TRBV6-3,CASSAPGVSNQPQHF,TGTGCCAGCAGTGCCCCCGGGGTGAGCAATCAGCCCCAGCATTTT
NA,TRBJ1-1,NA,TRBV2,CASSEAAGGAEAFF,TGTGCCAGCAGTGAAGCGGCGGGAGGGGCTGAAGCTTTCTTT
NA,TRBJ2-2,TRBD2,TRBV28,CASGGLAGGPTGELFF,TGTGCCAGCGGCGGACTAGCGGGAGGGCCCACCGGGGAGCTGTTTTTT
NA,TRBJ2-2,TRBD2,TRBV5-1,CASSLDLAGGSGELFF,TGCGCCAGCAGCTTGGATCTAGCGGGAGGGTCCGGGGAGCTGTTTTTT
NA,TRBJ1-4,NA,TRBV4-3,CASSQPRGFNEKLFF,TGCGCCAGCAGCCAACCCCGAGGGTTTAATGAAAAACTGTTTTTT
NA,TRBJ2-3,NA,TRBV7-9,CASSLAGVGTDTQYF,TGTGCCAGCAGCTTAGCGGGAGTTGGCACAGATACGCAGTATTTT
NA,TRBJ1-2,TRBD1,TRBV7-9,CASSLERPRGGYTF,TGTGCCAGCAGCTTAGAAAGGCCCAGGGGGGGCTACACCTTC
once,TRBJ2-3,TRBD2,TRBV27,CASSLYRGRTDTQYF,TGTGCCAGCAGTTTATATCGCGGGAGGACAGATACGCAGTATTTT
NA,TRBJ2-7,NA,TRBV11-2,CASSLGHQAGEQYF,TGTGCCAGCAGCTTAGGTCACCAGGCCGGAGAGCAGTACTTC
NA,TRBJ1-2,NA,TRBV27,CASGLRQSNYGYTF,TGTGCCAGCGGCTTAAGGCAGAGTAACTATGGCTACACCTTC